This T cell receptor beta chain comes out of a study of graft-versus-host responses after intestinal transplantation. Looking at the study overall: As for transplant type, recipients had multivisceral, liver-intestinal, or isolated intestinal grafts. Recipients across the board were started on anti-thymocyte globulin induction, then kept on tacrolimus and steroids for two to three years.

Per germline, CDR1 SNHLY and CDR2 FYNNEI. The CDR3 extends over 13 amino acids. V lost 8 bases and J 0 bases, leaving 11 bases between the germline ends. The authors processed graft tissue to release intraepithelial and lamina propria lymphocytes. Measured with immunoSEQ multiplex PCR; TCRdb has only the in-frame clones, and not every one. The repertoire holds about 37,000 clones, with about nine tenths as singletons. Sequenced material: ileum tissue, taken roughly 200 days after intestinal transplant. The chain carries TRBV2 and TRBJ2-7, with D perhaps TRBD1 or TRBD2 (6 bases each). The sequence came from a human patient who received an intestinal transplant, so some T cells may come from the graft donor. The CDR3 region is CASGGGPSYEQYF. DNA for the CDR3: TGTGCCAGCGGTGGGGGGCCCTCCTACGAGCAGTACTTC.